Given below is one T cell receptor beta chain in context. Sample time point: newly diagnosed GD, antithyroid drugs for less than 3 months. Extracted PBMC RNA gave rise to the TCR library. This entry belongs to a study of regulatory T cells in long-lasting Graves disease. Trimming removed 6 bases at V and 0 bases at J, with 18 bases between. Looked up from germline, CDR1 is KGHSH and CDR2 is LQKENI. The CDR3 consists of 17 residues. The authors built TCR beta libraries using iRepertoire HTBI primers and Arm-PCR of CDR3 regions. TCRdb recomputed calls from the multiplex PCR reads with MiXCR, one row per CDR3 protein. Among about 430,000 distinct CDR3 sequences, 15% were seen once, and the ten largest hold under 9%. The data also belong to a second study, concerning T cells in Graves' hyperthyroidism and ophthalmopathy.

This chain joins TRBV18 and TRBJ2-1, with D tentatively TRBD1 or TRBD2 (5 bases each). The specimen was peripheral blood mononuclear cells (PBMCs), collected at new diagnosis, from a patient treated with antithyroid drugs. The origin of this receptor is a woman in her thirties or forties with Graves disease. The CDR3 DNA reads TGTGCCAGCTCGCCCGGTTCCGGGACCGACTCCTACAATGAGCAGTTCTTC. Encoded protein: CASSPGSGTDSYNEQFF. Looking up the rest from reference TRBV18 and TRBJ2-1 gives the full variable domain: NAGVMQNPRHLVRRRGQEARLRCSPMKGHSHVYWYRQLPEEGLKFMVYLQKENIIDESGMPKERFSAEFPKEGPSILRIQQVVRGDSAAYFCASSPGSGTDSYNEQFFGPGTRLTVL.